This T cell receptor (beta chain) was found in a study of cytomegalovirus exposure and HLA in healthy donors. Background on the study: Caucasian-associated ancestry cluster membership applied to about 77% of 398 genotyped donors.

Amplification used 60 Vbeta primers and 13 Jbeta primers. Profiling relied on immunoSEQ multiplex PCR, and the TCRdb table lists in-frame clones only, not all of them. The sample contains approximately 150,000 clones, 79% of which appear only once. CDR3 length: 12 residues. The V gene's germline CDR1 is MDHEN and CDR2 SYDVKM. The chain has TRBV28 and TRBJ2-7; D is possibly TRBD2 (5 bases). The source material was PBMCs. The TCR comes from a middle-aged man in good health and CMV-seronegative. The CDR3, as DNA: TGTGCTACCACGGGGTACGCTTACGAGCAGTACTTC. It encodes CATTGYAYEQYF.